A selection of T cell receptor beta chains follows, all from one sample in a study of blood T cell repertoires in COVID-19. TCRdb's copy holds only in-frame clones and misses some; the assay was immunoSEQ multiplex PCR. The table has about 74,000 clones, 70% to 90% seen once; the top ten hold 1.5% to 2.5%. The source material was peripheral blood. The receptors were sampled from an elderly woman with active or convalescent COVID-19. CDR3s include the opening cysteine and the closing phenylalanine or tryptophan. The order of the fields is CDR3 protein, CDR3 DNA, CDR3 length, D gene, clone size, J gene, V gene. A D gene is named only where the DNA matches it firmly. Clone size is stated in some rows and not others, as once, few, many or a class when expanded.

CASSLQGTPNLGNTIYF TGTGCCAGCAGCCTTCAAGGGACTCCGAATTTGGGAAACACCATATATTTT 17 NA NA TRBJ1-3 TRBV27
CASSYLGQGGFGYEQYF TGTGCCAGCAGTTACCTGGGACAGGGAGGGTTCGGCTACGAGCAGTACTTC 17 TRBD1 NA TRBJ2-7 TRBV6-2/TRBV6-3
CASSIGAQGMWSGYTF TGTGCCAGTAGTATAGGGGCGCAGGGCATGTGGTCCGGCTACACCTTC 16 NA NA TRBJ1-2 TRBV19
CASSYGTGPGGTEAFF TGTGCCAGCAGTTACGGTACAGGGCCGGGGGGCACTGAAGCTTTCTTT 16 NA once TRBJ1-1 TRBV25-1
CASSLARGGEQYF TGTGCCAGCAGCTTAGCTAGGGGTGGAGAGCAGTACTTC 13 NA NA TRBJ2-7 TRBV7-2
CASSHLEGGYNEQFF TGCGCCAGCAGCCACCTAGAGGGAGGGTACAATGAGCAGTTCTTC 15 TRBD2 NA TRBJ2-1 TRBV4-3
CASRPIQGSNTEAFF TGTGCCAGCAGACCTATACAGGGGAGTAACACTGAAGCTTTCTTT 15 TRBD1 NA TRBJ1-1 TRBV5-4
CASGPRGRGSYEQYF TGTGCCAGCGGCCCAAGGGGGAGGGGCTCCTACGAGCAGTACTTC 15 NA NA TRBJ2-7 TRBV6-5
CASSLVLGQGIRGYTF TGTGCCAGCAGCTTAGTACTAGGACAGGGGATTCGTGGCTACACCTTC 16 TRBD1 NA TRBJ1-2 TRBV7-2
CASSPRQGPLSSGNTIYF TGTGCCAGTAGTCCCAGACAGGGTCCCCTGAGCTCTGGAAACACCATATATTTT 18 TRBD1 NA TRBJ1-3 TRBV19
CASSSGQVKETQYF TGCGCCAGCAGCAGTGGACAGGTTAAAGAGACCCAGTACTTC 14 TRBD1 NA TRBJ2-5 TRBV5-1
CASSSRDIPYEQYF TGTGCCAGCAGTTCCCGGGACATCCCCTACGAGCAGTACTTC 14 NA NA TRBJ2-7 TRBV6-5
CASSYTGVGEKLFF TGTGCCAGCAGTTACACAGGGGTCGGTGAAAAACTGTTTTTT 14 TRBD1 NA TRBJ1-4 TRBV11-3
CSVYLPGSRQPQHF TGCAGCGTCTACCTGCCTGGGAGTAGGCAGCCCCAGCATTTT 14 NA few TRBJ1-5 TRBV29-1
CASSRGRNTEAFF TGCGCCAGCAGCCGGGGCCGGAACACTGAAGCTTTCTTT 13 NA NA TRBJ1-1 TRBV4-3
CASSPGGRAGTYEQYF TGTGCCAGCTCACCCGGCGGGAGGGCCGGGACCTACGAGCAGTACTTC 16 TRBD2 NA TRBJ2-7 TRBV18
CSVRQGGGSGNTIYF TGCAGCGTCCGACAGGGTGGAGGCTCTGGAAACACCATATATTTT 15 TRBD1 NA TRBJ1-3 TRBV29-1
CASSSLVETQYF TGTGCCAGCAGCTCGTTAGTTGAGACCCAGTACTTC 12 NA NA TRBJ2-5 TRBV7-8
CASSRTESYGYTF TGCGCCAGCAGCCGAACAGAAAGCTATGGCTACACCTTC 13 NA NA TRBJ1-2 TRBV5-1
CASSFLGTGGYEQYF TGTGCCAGCAGTTTTCTCGGGACAGGGGGCTACGAGCAGTACTTC 15 TRBD1 NA TRBJ2-7 TRBV28
CASSFFSGVSSYEQYF TGTGCCAGCAGCTTCTTCAGCGGGGTTAGCTCCTACGAGCAGTACTTC 16 TRBD2 NA TRBJ2-7 TRBV5-6
CASSETTGTGGNYNEQFF TGTGCCAGCAGTGAGACCACCGGGACAGGGGGGAACTACAATGAGCAGTTCTTC 18 TRBD1 NA TRBJ2-1 TRBV25-1
CASSPGTGWGYTF TGTGCCAGCAGCCCTGGGACAGGGTGGGGCTACACCTTC 13 TRBD1 NA TRBJ1-2 TRBV11-3
CATSWGLAGEPGELFF TGTGCCACCAGCTGGGGACTAGCGGGAGAACCCGGGGAGCTGTTTTTT 16 TRBD2 NA TRBJ2-2 TRBV15
CSVEDQTATDTQYF TGCAGCGTTGAAGATCAAACTGCGACAGATACGCAGTATTTT 14 NA once TRBJ2-3 TRBV29-1
CSVVAGRQTQYF TGCAGCGTTGTAGCGGGAAGGCAGACCCAGTACTTC 12 TRBD2 NA TRBJ2-5 TRBV29-1
CASSLQGRGSSYNSPLHF TGTGCCAGCAGCTTACAAGGGCGGGGGAGCTCCTATAATTCACCCCTCCACTTT 18 NA few TRBJ1-6 TRBV7-2
CASSTQGAKTGELFF TGCGCCAGCAGCACCCAGGGGGCGAAAACCGGGGAGCTGTTTTTT 15 TRBD1 few TRBJ2-2 TRBV5-1
CASSYSTGVDGYTF TGTGCCAGCAGTTACTCTACGGGGGTGGACGGCTACACCTTC 14 NA NA TRBJ1-2 TRBV6-6
CASRTAGTETQYF TGTGCCAGCAGGACAGCGGGAACGGAGACCCAGTACTTC 13 TRBD2 NA TRBJ2-5 TRBV12-3/TRBV12-4
CASRGLRGSYNEQFF TGTGCCAGTAGGGGACTCCGGGGGTCCTACAATGAGCAGTTCTTC 15 NA NA TRBJ2-1 TRBV2
CASSQDRGPTFRGGSLTGGYTF TGCGCCAGCAGCCAAGATCGGGGACCTACTTTCCGCGGGGGAAGTCTCACAGGCGGCTACACCTTC 22 NA NA TRBJ1-2 TRBV4-3
CASSKLGDRTCNQPQHF TGTGCCAGCAGCAAGCTGGGAGACAGGACCTGCAATCAGCCCCAGCATTTT 17 NA NA TRBJ1-5 TRBV21-1
CASSPFRDSNQPQHF TGTGCCAGCTCCCCGTTTCGAGATAGCAATCAGCCCCAGCATTTT 15 NA NA TRBJ1-5 TRBV18
CASAPQRGGLEQYF TGCGCCAGCGCCCCTCAACGGGGGGGCCTTGAGCAGTACTTC 14 TRBD2 NA TRBJ2-7 TRBV5-1
CASSLGGGRVSTDTQYF TGTGCCAGCAGCTTGGGGGGGGGACGAGTTAGCACAGATACGCAGTATTTT 17 TRBD2 NA TRBJ2-3 TRBV5-4
CASRGRDPPYGYTF TGTGCCAGCAGGGGCAGGGATCCCCCCTATGGCTACACCTTC 14 NA few TRBJ1-2 TRBV6-5
CASSLGTGYSNQPQHF TGTGCCAGCAGCCTGGGGACAGGCTATAGCAATCAGCCCCAGCATTTT 16 TRBD1 NA TRBJ1-5 TRBV6-2/TRBV6-3
CASSLRWTDYEQYF TGTGCCAGCAGTTTACGTTGGACAGATTACGAGCAGTACTTC 14 NA NA TRBJ2-7 TRBV27
CASSILGGGEQFF TGTGCCAGTAGTATTTTGGGAGGCGGCGAGCAGTTCTTC 13 NA few TRBJ2-1 TRBV19
CASSLGAGLRNEQFF TGTGCCAGCAGCTTGGGAGCGGGACTTAGGAATGAGCAGTTCTTC 15 TRBD2 NA TRBJ2-1 TRBV5-4
CASSRTGTGAGYTF TGTGCCAGCAGTAGGACCGGGACAGGGGCTGGCTACACCTTC 14 TRBD1 NA TRBJ1-2 TRBV27
CASSSGRGSTGELFF TGTGCCAGCAGCTCGGGAAGGGGGTCCACCGGGGAGCTGTTTTTT 15 NA NA TRBJ2-2 TRBV7-2
CASSSSGGYNEQFF TGTGCCAGCAGTTCAAGCGGGGGATACAATGAGCAGTTCTTC 14 TRBD2 NA TRBJ2-1 TRBV9
CASSLGGSFYNEQFF TGTGCCAGCAGCTTAGGCGGGTCCTTCTACAATGAGCAGTTCTTC 15 NA NA TRBJ2-1 TRBV13
CASSLASSGSEHFF TGTGCCAGCAGCTTAGCGAGTAGCGGGAGCGAACATTTCTTC 14 TRBD2 NA TRBJ2-1 TRBV7-2